The rows below give T cell receptor beta chains drawn from one sample of a study of blood T cell repertoires in COVID-19. Profiled with immunoSEQ multiplex PCR; TCRdb holds only in-frame clones, not every one. This table has about 100,000 clones, 87% appearing once. Sequenced material: peripheral blood. The source is a middle-aged man with active COVID-19. Both conserved end residues are part of each CDR3. Each record gives: clone size, D gene, CDR3 length, J gene, V gene, CDR3 protein, CDR3 DNA. D genes are given only for firm matches. Only some rows state a clone size, as once, few, many or a class for expanded clones.

size: few
D: TRBD2
length: 15
J: TRBJ2-1
V: TRBV7-2
CDR3: CASSFGSGGRSEQFF
DNA: TGTGCCAGCAGCTTCGGTAGCGGGGGAAGGAGTGAGCAGTTCTTC

size: .
D: .
length: 15
J: TRBJ1-5
V: TRBV6-5
CDR3: CASSYSSRGNQPQHF
DNA: TGTGCCAGCAGTTACTCAAGCCGGGGGAATCAGCCCCAGCATTTT

size: .
D: .
length: 12
J: TRBJ2-1
V: TRBV4-2
CDR3: CASSPGGTSQFF
DNA: TGTGCCAGCAGCCCCGGCGGGACCTCGCAGTTCTTC

size: .
D: TRBD2
length: 17
J: TRBJ2-3
V: TRBV13
CDR3: CASSLRLAGDLTDTQYF
DNA: TGTGCCAGCAGCCTAAGACTAGCGGGGGACCTCACAGATACGCAGTATTTT

size: .
D: TRBD1
length: 17
J: TRBJ2-7
V: TRBV5-1
CDR3: CASSSGQGAEISYEQYF
DNA: TGCGCCAGCAGCTCCGGACAGGGGGCGGAAATCTCCTACGAGCAGTACTTC

size: .
D: TRBD1
length: 12
J: TRBJ1-3
V: TRBV29-1
CDR3: CSVAQGRNTIYF
DNA: TGCAGCGTTGCACAGGGGCGAAACACCATATATTTT

size: .
D: .
length: 14
J: TRBJ1-1
V: TRBV18
CDR3: CASSPPGAVTEAFF
DNA: TGTGCCAGCTCACCACCAGGGGCGGTCACTGAAGCTTTCTTT

size: .
D: .
length: 13
J: TRBJ1-5
V: TRBV6-6
CDR3: CASTQVPNQPQHF
DNA: TGTGCCAGCACCCAGGTCCCTAATCAGCCCCAGCATTTT

size: .
D: TRBD1
length: 14
J: TRBJ1-6
V: TRBV2
CDR3: CATPTGVGNSPLHF
DNA: TGTGCCACCCCGACAGGGGTGGGTAATTCACCCCTCCACTTT

size: .
D: .
length: 15
J: TRBJ1-5
V: TRBV19
CDR3: CASSPSFRAGQPQHF
DNA: TGTGCCAGTAGTCCCTCGTTTAGGGCGGGTCAGCCCCAGCATTTT

size: .
D: TRBD1
length: 12
J: TRBJ1-1
V: TRBV11-2
CDR3: CASSQTGVRAFF
DNA: TGTGCCAGCAGTCAGACAGGGGTTAGAGCTTTCTTT

size: once
D: TRBD2
length: 13
J: TRBJ2-4
V: TRBV6-4
CDR3: CASSDAGGDIQYF
DNA: TGTGCCAGCAGTGACGCGGGGGGGGACATTCAGTACTTC

size: .
D: .
length: 16
J: TRBJ1-3
V: TRBV18
CDR3: CASSPPAAPGFNTIYF
DNA: TGTGCCAGCTCACCACCGGCAGCCCCAGGGTTCAACACCATATATTTT

size: .
D: .
length: 14
J: TRBJ2-7
V: TRBV18
CDR3: CASSRGTDAYEQYF
DNA: TGTGCCAGCTCACGCGGGACTGACGCCTACGAGCAGTACTTC

size: .
D: TRBD1
length: 14
J: TRBJ2-5
V: TRBV19
CDR3: CASKVTGTQETQYF
DNA: TGTGCCAGTAAGGTGACAGGGACACAAGAGACCCAGTACTTC

size: .
D: TRBD2
length: 13
J: TRBJ2-1
V: TRBV5-1
CDR3: CASSSLGLDEQFF
DNA: TGCGCCAGCAGCTCCCTCGGACTAGATGAGCAGTTCTTC

size: few
D: TRBD1
length: 16
J: TRBJ2-7
V: TRBV18
CDR3: CASSHLGDRGAYEQYF
DNA: TGTGCCAGCTCCCACCTCGGAGACAGGGGGGCCTACGAGCAGTACTTC

size: .
D: TRBD2
length: 16
J: TRBJ2-7
V: TRBV4-1
CDR3: CASSQALAGGSYEQYF
DNA: TGCGCCAGCAGCCAAGCCCTAGCGGGGGGGAGCTACGAGCAGTACTTC

size: .
D: TRBD1
length: 14
J: TRBJ2-7
V: TRBV11-2
CDR3: CASSSLRQGREQYF
DNA: TGTGCCAGCAGCTCTTTAAGACAGGGGAGGGAGCAGTACTTC

size: .
D: .
length: 13
J: TRBJ1-6
V: TRBV7-2
CDR3: CASSPEVKSPLHF
DNA: TGTGCCAGCAGCCCCGAGGTAAAGTCACCCCTCCACTTT

size: .
D: .
length: 15
J: TRBJ1-5
V: TRBV6-5
CDR3: CASSYSGEVGRSQHF
DNA: TGTGCCAGCAGTTACTCGGGAGAGGTCGGAAGGTCCCAGCATTTT

size: once
D: .
length: 16
J: TRBJ1-5
V: TRBV7-6
CDR3: CASSLEAGDGGQPQHF
DNA: TGTGCCAGCAGCTTAGAAGCCGGGGATGGTGGTCAGCCCCAGCATTTT

size: once
D: .
length: 15
J: TRBJ2-5
V: TRBV7-2
CDR3: CASSPIRTVQETQYF
DNA: TGTGCCAGCAGCCCGATCCGGACAGTCCAAGAGACCCAGTACTTC

size: .
D: TRBD1
length: 18
J: TRBJ2-7
V: TRBV13
CDR3: CASSLAGQRISFSYEQYF
DNA: TGTGCCAGCAGCTTAGCGGGACAGAGGATTTCCTTCTCCTACGAGCAGTACTTC

size: .
D: TRBD1
length: 13
J: TRBJ2-7
V: TRBV3-1/TRBV3-2
CDR3: CASSRQGAYEQYF
DNA: TGTGCCAGCAGCCGACAGGGGGCTTACGAGCAGTACTTC

size: .
D: .
length: 15
J: TRBJ2-5
V: TRBV9
CDR3: CASSVGSPPGETQYF
DNA: TGTGCCAGCAGCGTAGGGTCCCCCCCCGGAGAGACCCAGTACTTC

size: .
D: TRBD2
length: 16
J: TRBJ2-1
V: TRBV6-5
CDR3: CASSFSLAGGLNEQFF
DNA: TGTGCCAGCAGTTTCTCCCTAGCGGGGGGCCTCAATGAGCAGTTCTTC

size: .
D: .
length: 16
J: TRBJ1-1
V: TRBV5-1
CDR3: CASSLGPSTGNTEAFF
DNA: TGCGCCAGCAGCTTGGGACCTTCAACGGGGAACACTGAAGCTTTCTTT

size: .
D: TRBD1
length: 15
J: TRBJ2-3
V: TRBV5-5
CDR3: CASSHDRGRTDTQYF
DNA: TGTGCCAGCAGCCATGACAGGGGCCGTACAGATACGCAGTATTTT

size: .
D: .
length: 15
J: TRBJ1-1
V: TRBV5-1
CDR3: CASSLEGLMNTEAFF
DNA: TGCGCCAGCAGCTTGGAGGGACTTATGAACACTGAAGCTTTCTTT

size: .
D: TRBD1
length: 13
J: TRBJ2-7
V: TRBV5-1
CDR3: CASSGQGTYEQYF
DNA: TGCGCCAGCTCAGGACAGGGGACCTACGAGCAGTACTTC

size: .
D: TRBD1
length: 16
J: TRBJ2-5
V: TRBV11-1
CDR3: CASSLRLGQVQETQYF
DNA: TGTGCCAGCAGCTTAAGGCTGGGACAGGTTCAAGAGACCCAGTACTTC

size: .
D: .
length: 16
J: TRBJ1-2
V: TRBV7-9
CDR3: CASSLAPRTREIGYTF
DNA: TGTGCCAGCAGCTTAGCGCCTCGAACTAGGGAGATCGGCTACACCTTC

size: .
D: TRBD1
length: 13
J: TRBJ1-2
V: TRBV6-5
CDR3: CATLTGKYYGYTF
DNA: TGTGCCACCCTGACAGGGAAATACTATGGCTACACCTTC

size: .
D: TRBD1
length: 13
J: TRBJ1-1
V: TRBV2
CDR3: CASGQGENTEAFF
DNA: TGTGCCAGCGGACAGGGAGAGAACACTGAAGCTTTCTTT

size: .
D: .
length: 16
J: TRBJ2-7
V: TRBV4-1
CDR3: CASSQVVAGNSYEQYF
DNA: TGCGCCAGCAGCCAAGTTGTGGCAGGGAACTCCTACGAGCAGTACTTC

size: .
D: .
length: 13
J: TRBJ1-6
V: TRBV30
CDR3: CAWTRSGTSPLHF
DNA: TGTGCCTGGACCCGGAGCGGGACTTCACCCCTCCACTTT

size: .
D: .
length: 17
J: TRBJ2-7
V: TRBV13
CDR3: CASAGQTKPYDWRKQYF
DNA: TGTGCCAGCGCCGGACAGACTAAGCCTTACGACTGGCGCAAGCAGTACTTC

size: .
D: TRBD1
length: 17
J: TRBJ2-7
V: TRBV15
CDR3: CATSRVRAWTGAYEQYF
DNA: TGTGCCACCAGCAGAGTAAGAGCCTGGACAGGGGCCTACGAGCAGTACTTC

size: .
D: TRBD1
length: 13
J: TRBJ1-1
V: TRBV25-1
CDR3: CASRAGQFIEAFF
DNA: TGTGCCAGCAGGGCGGGACAGTTCATTGAAGCTTTCTTT

size: .
D: TRBD1
length: 14
J: TRBJ2-1
V: TRBV4-3
CDR3: CASSQNRQGNEQFF
DNA: TGCGCCAGCAGCCAGAACAGACAGGGCAATGAGCAGTTCTTC

size: .
D: TRBD2
length: 16
J: TRBJ2-1
V: TRBV11-2
CDR3: CASTTVGGLVGNEQFF
DNA: TGTGCCAGCACCACCGTGGGAGGGCTAGTGGGGAATGAGCAGTTCTTC

size: .
D: TRBD2
length: 14
J: TRBJ2-3
V: TRBV10-3
CDR3: CAISSGGFTDTQYF
DNA: TGTGCCATCAGTAGCGGGGGGTTCACAGATACGCAGTATTTT

size: .
D: .
length: 12
J: TRBJ1-2
V: TRBV6-6
CDR3: CASIAGGYGYTF
DNA: TGTGCCAGCATAGCCGGGGGCTATGGCTACACCTTC

size: .
D: .
length: 14
J: TRBJ1-1
V: TRBV5-4
CDR3: CASKKDSMNTEAFF
DNA: TGTGCCAGCAAGAAAGACAGCATGAACACTGAAGCTTTCTTT

size: .
D: .
length: 14
J: TRBJ1-5
V: TRBV5-8
CDR3: CASSLSQGLEPQHF
DNA: TGTGCCAGCAGTTTGTCCCAGGGGTTGGAGCCCCAGCATTTT

size: .
D: .
length: 13
J: TRBJ1-5
V: TRBV6-5
CDR3: CASSLDSLQPQHF
DNA: TGTGCCAGCAGCCTGGACAGCCTTCAGCCCCAGCATTTT

size: .
D: .
length: 18
J: TRBJ1-5
V: TRBV7-9
CDR3: CASSPGGHLRDLNQPQHF
DNA: TGTGCCAGCAGCCCGGGGGGACACCTTCGGGACCTAAATCAGCCCCAGCATTTT

size: .
D: .
length: 13
J: TRBJ1-6
V: TRBV5-6
CDR3: CASSPPRGSPLHF
DNA: TGTGCCAGCAGCCCACCTCGGGGTTCACCCCTCCACTTT

size: .
D: .
length: 13
J: TRBJ1-5
V: TRBV6-5
CDR3: CASGIQGNQPQHF
DNA: TGTGCCAGCGGCATACAGGGAAATCAGCCCCAGCATTTT

size: .
D: .
length: 13
J: TRBJ1-1
V: TRBV4-2
CDR3: CASSQESNTEAFF
DNA: TGTGCCAGCAGCCAAGAAAGCAACACTGAAGCTTTCTTT

size: few
D: .
length: 15
J: TRBJ2-2
V: TRBV7-9
CDR3: CASSKRTTNTGELFF
DNA: TGTGCCAGCAGTAAGAGAACTACGAACACCGGGGAGCTGTTTTTT

size: few
D: .
length: 13
J: TRBJ1-2
V: TRBV6-5
CDR3: CASSRGKLYGYTF
DNA: TGTGCCAGCAGTCGAGGTAAACTCTATGGCTACACCTTC